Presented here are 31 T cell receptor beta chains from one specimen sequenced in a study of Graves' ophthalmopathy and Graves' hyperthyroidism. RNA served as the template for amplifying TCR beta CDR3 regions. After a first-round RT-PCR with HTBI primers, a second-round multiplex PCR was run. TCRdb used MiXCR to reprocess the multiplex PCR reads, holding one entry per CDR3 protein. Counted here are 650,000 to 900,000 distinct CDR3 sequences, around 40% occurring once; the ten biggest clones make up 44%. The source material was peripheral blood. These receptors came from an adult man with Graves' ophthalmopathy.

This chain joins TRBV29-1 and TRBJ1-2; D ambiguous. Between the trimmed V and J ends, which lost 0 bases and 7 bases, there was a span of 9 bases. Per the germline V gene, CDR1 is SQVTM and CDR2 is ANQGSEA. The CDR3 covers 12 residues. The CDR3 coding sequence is TGCAGCGTTGAAGAGGCGCAAATTGGCTACACCTTC. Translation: CSVEEAQIGYTF.

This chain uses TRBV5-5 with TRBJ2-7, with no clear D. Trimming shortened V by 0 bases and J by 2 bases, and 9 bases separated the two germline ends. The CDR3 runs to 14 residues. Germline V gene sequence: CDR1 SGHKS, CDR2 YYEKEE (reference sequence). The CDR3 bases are TGTGCCAGCAGCTTGGACGACGGTCCCTACGAGCAGTACTTC. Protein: CASSLDDGPYEQYF. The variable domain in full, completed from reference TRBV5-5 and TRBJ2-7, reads DAGVTQSPTHLIKTRGQQVTLRCSPISGHKSVSWYQQVLGQGPQFIFQYYEKEERGRGNFPDRFSARQFPNYSSELNVNALLLGDSALYLCASSLDDGPYEQYFGPGTRLTVT.

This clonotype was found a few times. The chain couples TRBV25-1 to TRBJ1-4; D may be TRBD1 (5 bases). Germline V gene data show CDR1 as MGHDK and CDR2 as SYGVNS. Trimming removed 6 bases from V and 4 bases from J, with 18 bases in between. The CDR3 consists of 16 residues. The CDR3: CASSLDPQGFNEKLFF. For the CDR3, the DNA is TGTGCCAGCAGCTTGGACCCTCAGGGATTTAATGAAAAACTGTTTTTT.

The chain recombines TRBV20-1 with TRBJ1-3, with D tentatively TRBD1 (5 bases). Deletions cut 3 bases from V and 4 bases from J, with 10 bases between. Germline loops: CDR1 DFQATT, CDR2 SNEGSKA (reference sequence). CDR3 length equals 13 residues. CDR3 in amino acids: CSASPGPGNTIYF. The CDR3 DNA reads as TGCAGTGCTAGTCCGGGGCCAGGAAACACCATATATTTT.

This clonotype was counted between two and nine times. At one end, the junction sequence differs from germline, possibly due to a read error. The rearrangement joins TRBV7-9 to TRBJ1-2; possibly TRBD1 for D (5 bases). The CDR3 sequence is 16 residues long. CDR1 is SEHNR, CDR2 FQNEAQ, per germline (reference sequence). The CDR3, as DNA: TGTGCCAGCAGCTCTCTGGTCCTCCGGGACCCAGAAAATAACGCCTTC. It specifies CASSSLVLRDPENNAF.

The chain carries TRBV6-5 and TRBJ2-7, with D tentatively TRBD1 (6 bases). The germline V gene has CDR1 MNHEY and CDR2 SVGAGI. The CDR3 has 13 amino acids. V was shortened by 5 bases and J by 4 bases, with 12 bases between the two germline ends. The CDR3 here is CASSDLRGYEQYF. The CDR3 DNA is TGTGCCAGCAGTGATCTCAGGGGATACGAGCAGTACTTC.

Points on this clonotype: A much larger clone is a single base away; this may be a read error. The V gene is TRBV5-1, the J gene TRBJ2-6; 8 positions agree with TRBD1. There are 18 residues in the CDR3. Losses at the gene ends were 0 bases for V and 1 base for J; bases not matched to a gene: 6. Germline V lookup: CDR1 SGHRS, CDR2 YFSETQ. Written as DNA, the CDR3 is TGCGCCAGCAGCTTGGCAGGGGGCGCAGTTTCTGGGGCCAACGTCCTGACTTTC. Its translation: CASSLAGGAVSGANVLTF.

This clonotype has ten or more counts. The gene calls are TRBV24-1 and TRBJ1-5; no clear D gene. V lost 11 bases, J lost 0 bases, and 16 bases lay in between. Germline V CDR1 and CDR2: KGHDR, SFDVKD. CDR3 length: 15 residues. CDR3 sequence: CASRTTRNSNQPQHF. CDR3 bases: TGTGCCAGCAGGACCACCAGGAATAGCAATCAGCCCCAGCATTTT.

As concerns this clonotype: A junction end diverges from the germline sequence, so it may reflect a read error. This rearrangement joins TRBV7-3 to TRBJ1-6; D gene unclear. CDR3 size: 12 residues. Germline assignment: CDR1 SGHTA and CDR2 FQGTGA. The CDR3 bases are TGTGCCAGCAGTTTAAGCCAGTCACCCCTCCACTTT. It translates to CASSLSQSPLHF.

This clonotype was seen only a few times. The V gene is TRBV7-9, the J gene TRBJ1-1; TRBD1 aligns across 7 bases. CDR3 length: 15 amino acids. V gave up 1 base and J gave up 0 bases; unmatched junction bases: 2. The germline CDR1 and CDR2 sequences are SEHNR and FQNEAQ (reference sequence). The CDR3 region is CASSLGDRMNTEAFF. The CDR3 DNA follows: TGTGCCAGCAGCTTAGGGGACAGAATGAACACTGAAGCTTTCTTT.

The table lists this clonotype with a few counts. The CDR3 loop is CSAEDRDNSPLHF. As DNA, the CDR3 is TGCAGTGCTGAGGACAGAGACAATTCACCCCTCCACTTT. The V gene is TRBV20-1, the J gene TRBJ1-6, with a possible D match to TRBD1 (6 bases). V lost 5 bases and J 7 bases, leaving 12 bases between the germline ends. Per germline, CDR1 DFQATT and CDR2 SNEGSKA (reference sequence). The CDR3 extends over 13 amino acids.

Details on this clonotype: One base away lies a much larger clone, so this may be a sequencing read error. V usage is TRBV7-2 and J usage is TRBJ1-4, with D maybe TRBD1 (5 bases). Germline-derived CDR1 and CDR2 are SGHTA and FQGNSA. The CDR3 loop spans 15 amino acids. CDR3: CASSLLGGRNEELFF. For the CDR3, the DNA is TGTGCCAGCAGCTTATTGGGGGGGAGAAATGAAGAACTGTTTTTT.

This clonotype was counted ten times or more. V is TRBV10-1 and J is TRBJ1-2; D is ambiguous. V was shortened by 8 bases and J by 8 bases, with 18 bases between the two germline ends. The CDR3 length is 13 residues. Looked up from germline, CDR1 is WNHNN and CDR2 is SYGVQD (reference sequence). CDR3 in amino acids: CASSPGISQGYTF. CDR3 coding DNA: TGCGCCAGCTCCCCTGGGATATCTCAGGGCTACACCTTC.

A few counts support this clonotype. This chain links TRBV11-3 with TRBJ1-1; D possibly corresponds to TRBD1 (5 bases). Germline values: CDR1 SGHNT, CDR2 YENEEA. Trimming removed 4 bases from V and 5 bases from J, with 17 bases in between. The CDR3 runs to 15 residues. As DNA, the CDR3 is TGTGCCAGCAGCTCCGGGACGACCGGGGTGACTGAAGCTTTCTTT. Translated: CASSSGTTGVTEAFF.

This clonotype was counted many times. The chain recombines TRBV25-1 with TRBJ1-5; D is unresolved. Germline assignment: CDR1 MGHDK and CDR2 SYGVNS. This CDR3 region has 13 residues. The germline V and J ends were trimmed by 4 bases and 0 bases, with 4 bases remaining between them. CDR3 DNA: TGTGCCAGCAGTGTCAATAGCAATCAGCCCCAGCATTTT. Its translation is CASSVNSNQPQHF.

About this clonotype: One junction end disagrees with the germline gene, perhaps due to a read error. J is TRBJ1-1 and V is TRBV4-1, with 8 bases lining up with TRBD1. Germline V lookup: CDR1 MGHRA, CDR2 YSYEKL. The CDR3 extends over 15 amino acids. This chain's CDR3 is CASTTVQGQDTEAFF. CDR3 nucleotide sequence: TGTGCCAGCACCACTGTACAGGGACAGGACACTGAAGCTTTCTTT.

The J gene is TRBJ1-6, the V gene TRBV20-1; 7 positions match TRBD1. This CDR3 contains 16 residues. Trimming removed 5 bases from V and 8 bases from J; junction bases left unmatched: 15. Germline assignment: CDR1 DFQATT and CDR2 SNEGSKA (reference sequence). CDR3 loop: CSAGKTGEQLYSPLHF. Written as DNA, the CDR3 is TGCAGTGCTGGGAAAACAGGGGAACAGTTATATTCACCCCTCCACTTT.

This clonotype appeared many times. This CDR3 is CASSPRTGGAGELFF. In DNA, the CDR3 is TGTGCCAGTAGTCCTCGGACAGGGGGAGCCGGGGAGCTGTTTTTT. This chain uses TRBV19 with TRBJ2-2; 10 bases are a match to TRBD1. The CDR3 loop spans 15 amino acids. Germline values: CDR1 LNHDA, CDR2 SQIVND (reference sequence). Germline trimming cut 5 bases from V and 6 bases from J; bases unmatched to any gene: 6.

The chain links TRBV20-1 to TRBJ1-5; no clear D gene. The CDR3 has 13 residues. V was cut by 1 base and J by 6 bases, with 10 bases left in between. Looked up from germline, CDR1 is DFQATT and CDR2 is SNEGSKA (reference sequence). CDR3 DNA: TGCAGTGCTAGAGCCAGAGATAGTCAGCCCCAGCATTTT. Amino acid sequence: CSARARDSQPQHF.

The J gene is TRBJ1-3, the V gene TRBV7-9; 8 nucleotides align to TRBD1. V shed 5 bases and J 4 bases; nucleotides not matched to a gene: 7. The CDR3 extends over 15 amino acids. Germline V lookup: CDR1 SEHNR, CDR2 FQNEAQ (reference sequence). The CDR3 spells CASSTRQGTGNTIYF. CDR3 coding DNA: TGTGCCAGCAGCACGCGACAGGGGACGGGAAACACCATATATTTT.

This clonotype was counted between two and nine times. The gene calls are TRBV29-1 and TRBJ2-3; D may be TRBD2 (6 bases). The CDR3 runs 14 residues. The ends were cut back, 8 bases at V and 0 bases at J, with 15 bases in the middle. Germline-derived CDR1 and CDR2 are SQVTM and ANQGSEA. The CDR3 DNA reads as TGCAGCACCCTCTCGGCGGGAAGCACAGATACGCAGTATTTT. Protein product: CSTLSAGSTDTQYF.

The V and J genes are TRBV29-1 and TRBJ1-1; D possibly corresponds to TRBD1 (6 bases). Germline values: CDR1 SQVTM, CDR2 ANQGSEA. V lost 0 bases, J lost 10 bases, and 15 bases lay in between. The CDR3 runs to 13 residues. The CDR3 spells CSVEDTGGGGAFF. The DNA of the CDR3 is TGCAGCGTTGAAGATACCGGGGGAGGGGGAGCTTTCTTT.

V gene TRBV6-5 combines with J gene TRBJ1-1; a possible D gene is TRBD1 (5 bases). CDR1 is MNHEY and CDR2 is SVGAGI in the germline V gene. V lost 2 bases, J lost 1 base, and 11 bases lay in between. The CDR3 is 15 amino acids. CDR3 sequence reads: CASSYRAGTNTEAFF. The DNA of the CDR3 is TGTGCCAGCAGTTACAGGGCAGGGACGAACACTGAAGCTTTCTTT.

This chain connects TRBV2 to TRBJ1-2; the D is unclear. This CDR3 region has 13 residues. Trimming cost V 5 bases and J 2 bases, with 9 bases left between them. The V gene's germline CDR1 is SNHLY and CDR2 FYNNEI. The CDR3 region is CASSKTENYGYTF. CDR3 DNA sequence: TGTGCCAGCAGTAAGACCGAAAACTATGGCTACACCTTC.

As DNA, the CDR3 is TGCAGCGTTGAAGGATCGGGGGCCAACGTCCTGACTTTC. It yields the protein CSVEGSGANVLTF. The chain joins TRBV29-1 to TRBJ2-6; D ambiguous. CDR3 length equals 13 residues. Germline CDR1 and CDR2: SQVTM and ANQGSEA. Trimming left V 1 base short and J 4 bases short, with 5 bases between.

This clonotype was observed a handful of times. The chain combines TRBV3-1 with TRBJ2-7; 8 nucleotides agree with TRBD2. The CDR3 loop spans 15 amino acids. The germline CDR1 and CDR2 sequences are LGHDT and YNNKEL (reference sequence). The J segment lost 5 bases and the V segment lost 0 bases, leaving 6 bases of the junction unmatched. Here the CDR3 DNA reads TGTGCCAGCAGCCAAGATGGCGGGGGGTCCCACGAGCAGTACTTC. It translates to CASSQDGGGSHEQYF.

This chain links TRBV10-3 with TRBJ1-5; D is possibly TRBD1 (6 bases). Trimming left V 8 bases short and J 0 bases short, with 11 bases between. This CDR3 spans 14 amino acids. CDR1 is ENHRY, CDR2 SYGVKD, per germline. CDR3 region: CAIYSTGSNQPQHF. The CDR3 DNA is TGTGCCATCTATTCGACAGGTAGCAATCAGCCCCAGCATTTT.

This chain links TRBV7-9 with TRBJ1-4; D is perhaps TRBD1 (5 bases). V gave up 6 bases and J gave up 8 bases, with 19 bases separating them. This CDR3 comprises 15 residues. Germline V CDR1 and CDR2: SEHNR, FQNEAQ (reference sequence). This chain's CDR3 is CASRRRGVVGEKLFF. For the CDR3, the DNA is TGTGCCAGCAGACGAAGAGGGGTTGTCGGGGAAAAACTGTTTTTT.

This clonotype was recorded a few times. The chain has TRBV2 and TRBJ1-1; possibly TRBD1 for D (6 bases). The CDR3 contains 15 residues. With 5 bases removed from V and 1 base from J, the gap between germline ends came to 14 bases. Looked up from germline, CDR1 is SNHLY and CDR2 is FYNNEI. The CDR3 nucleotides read TGTGCCAGCAGTTCCCGTCGGGGACAGAACACTGAAGCTTTCTTT. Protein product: CASSSRRGQNTEAFF. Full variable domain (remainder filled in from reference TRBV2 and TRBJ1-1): EPEVTQTPSHQVTQMGQEVILRCVPISNHLYFYWYRQILGQKVEFLVSFYNNEISEKSEIFDDQFSVERPDGSNFTLKIRSTKLEDSAMYFCASSSRRGQNTEAFFGQGTRLTVV.

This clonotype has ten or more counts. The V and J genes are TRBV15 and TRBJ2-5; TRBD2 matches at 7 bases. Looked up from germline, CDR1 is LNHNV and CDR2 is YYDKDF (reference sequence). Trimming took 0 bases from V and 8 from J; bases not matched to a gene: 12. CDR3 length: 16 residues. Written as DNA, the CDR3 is TGTGCCACCAGCAGAGATCGCCAGGGAGGGAGGGAAACCCAGTACTTC. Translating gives CATSRDRQGGRETQYF. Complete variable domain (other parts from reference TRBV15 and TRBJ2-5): DAMVIQNPRYQVTQFGKPVTLSCSQTLNHNVMYWYQQKSSQAPKLLFHYYDKDFNNEADTPDNFQSRRPNTSFCFLDIRSPGLGDTAMYLCATSRDRQGGRETQYFGPGTRLLVL.

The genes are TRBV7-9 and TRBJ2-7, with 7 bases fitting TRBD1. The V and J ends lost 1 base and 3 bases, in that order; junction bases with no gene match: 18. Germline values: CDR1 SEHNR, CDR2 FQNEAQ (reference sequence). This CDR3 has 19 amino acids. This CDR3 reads CASSLGWTGTLRSLYEQYF. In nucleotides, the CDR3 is TGTGCCAGCAGCTTAGGGTGGACAGGCACTCTTCGGTCCCTCTACGAGCAGTACTTC.